A single sample gave rise to the 22 T cell receptor beta chains below, sequenced in a study of OX40 agonist ivuxolimab in advanced cancers. The table came from immunoSEQ multiplex PCR; TCRdb's copy has only in-frame clones and leaves some out. In the table there are 65,000 to 85,000 clones, about 94% of which are singletons. Here the sequenced sample was CD4+ or CD8+ T cells sorted from blood, taken in a trial of the OX40 agonist ivuxolimab. These receptors originate from an adult with an advanced solid tumor such as melanoma, head and neck, liver or kidney cancer.

The V call is TRBV11-2, the J call TRBJ1-6; D uncertain. This CDR3 has 14 amino acids. V was shortened by 2 bases and J by 9 bases, with 11 bases between the two germline ends. Germline CDR1 is SGHAT and CDR2 is FQNNGV. Here the CDR3 reads CASSLHGGSSPLHF. CDR3 DNA: TGTGCCAGCAGCTTACACGGCGGGAGTTCACCCCTCCACTTT.

The chain uses TRBV6-5 and TRBJ2-4; D possibly uses TRBD1 or TRBD2 (6 bases each). Trimming stripped 8 bases from V and 9 bases from J, with 20 bases between. CDR1 is MNHEY and CDR2 is SVGAGI in the germline V gene. The CDR3 covers 14 residues. CDR3 nucleotides: TGTGCCAGCGGGGGGCCGCTCCCCGTCGGCATTCAGTACTTC. Residues: CASGGPLPVGIQYF.

Only a few counts were recorded for this clone. The chain uses TRBV2 and TRBJ2-7; 8 positions match TRBD2. Germline V CDR1 and CDR2: SNHLY, FYNNEI. Losses at the gene ends were 3 bases for V and 3 bases for J; bases not matched to a gene: 4. The CDR3 extends over 14 amino acids. The CDR3 is CASSDSGGGYEQYF. The DNA for the CDR3 is TGTGCCAGCAGTGATTCCGGGGGGGGCTACGAGCAGTACTTC.

The chain joins TRBV29-1 to TRBJ2-5, with TRBD1 identical over 8 bases. With V trimmed by 3 bases and J by 4 bases, 10 bases remained unmatched. Germline V gene data show CDR1 as SQVTM and CDR2 as ANQGSEA. This CDR3 spans 15 amino acids. The CDR3 protein is CSVEKWGQERETQYF. The CDR3 DNA reads as TGCAGCGTTGAGAAGTGGGGACAGGAGAGAGAGACCCAGTACTTC.

Here the CDR3 reads CASSYVTGELFF. For the CDR3, the DNA is TGTGCCAGCAGCTATGTCACCGGGGAGCTGTTTTTT. V is TRBV27 and J is TRBJ2-2; D not resolved. V shed 6 bases and J shed 4 bases, with 6 bases lying between them. The CDR3 sequence is 12 residues long. Germline V gene data show CDR1 as MNHEY and CDR2 as SMNVEV (reference sequence).

This sequence joins TRBV7-7 and TRBJ2-1; 16 positions match TRBD2. CDR1 and CDR2 from the germline V gene are SSHAT and FNYEAQ (reference sequence). Losses at the gene ends were 0 bases for V and 2 bases for J; bases not matched to a gene: 10. The CDR3 is made up of 21 amino acids. The CDR3 sequence: CASSLAPRGTSGGDPYNEQFF. In nucleotides, the CDR3 is TGTGCCAGCAGCTTAGCCCCTCGGGGGACTAGCGGGGGGGACCCCTACAATGAGCAGTTCTTC.

The chain recombines TRBV9 with TRBJ1-5; 7 bases map to TRBD1. With 4 bases clipped from V and 2 bases from J, the junction kept 3 bases outside the gene matches. This CDR3 spans 14 amino acids. Germline V gene lookup returns CDR1 SGDLS and CDR2 YYNGEE. CDR3: CASSPGQGNQPQHF. The CDR3 DNA sequence: TGTGCCAGCAGCCCAGGACAGGGCAATCAGCCCCAGCATTTT.

V is TRBV6-6 and J is TRBJ1-2; tentatively, D is TRBD1 (5 bases). Trimming removed 6 bases from V and 3 bases from J, with 20 bases in between. CDR3 length equals 16 residues. CDR1 and CDR2 (germline): MNHNY, SVGAGI (reference sequence). The CDR3: CASSYVGGSDHYGYTF. CDR3 DNA: TGTGCCAGCAGCTACGTCGGGGGGTCAGATCACTATGGCTACACCTTC.

This sequence joins TRBV21-1 and TRBJ2-7; the table's D gene call, TRBD1, was not cross checked with the DNA. TRBV21-1 is assigned pseudogene status. CDR3 length: 19 amino acids. The CDR3, as DNA: TGTGCCAGCAGCAAAGTGCCGGGACAGGGGGCCATGAGCTCCTACGAGCAGTACTTC. The encoded protein is CASSKVPGQGAMSSYEQYF.

The J gene is TRBJ1-5, the V gene TRBV6-6; no firm D call. V dropped 2 bases and J dropped 3 bases, with 5 bases sitting between them. The CDR3 length is 13 residues. Germline values: CDR1 MNHNY, CDR2 SVGAGI (reference sequence). DNA of the CDR3: TGTGCCAGCAGTTACATATACAATCAGCCCCAGCATTTT. Translated: CASSYIYNQPQHF.

The chain recombines TRBV10-3 with TRBJ2-3; unclear D gene. The V gene lost 8 bases and the J gene lost 7 bases, with 13 bases spanning the gap. The CDR3 is made up of 12 amino acids. Germline loops: CDR1 ENHRY, CDR2 SYGVKD. CDR3 protein: CAIVDSLNTQYF. In nucleotides, the CDR3 is TGTGCCATCGTGGATAGCCTAAATACGCAGTATTTT.

The V gene is TRBV5-6, the J gene TRBJ2-7; 8 bases map to TRBD1. Trimming cost V 3 bases and J 2 bases; bases outside gene matches: 4. The V gene's germline CDR1 is SGHDT and CDR2 YYEEEE. CDR3 length: 14 amino acids. CDR3 in DNA: TGTGCCAGCAGCTGGGAGACAGGGGCCTACGAGCAGTACTTC. It translates to CASSWETGAYEQYF.

The chain carries TRBV15 and TRBJ2-5, with TRBD1 matching 11 bases. Germline V CDR1 and CDR2: LNHNV, YYDKDF (reference sequence). The CDR3 length is 15 residues. The J segment lost 5 bases and the V segment lost 2 bases, leaving 4 bases of the junction unmatched. The CDR3: CATSRSDRGHETQYF. In DNA form, the CDR3 reads TGTGCCACCAGCAGATCGGACAGGGGGCATGAGACCCAGTACTTC.

The J gene is TRBJ1-1, the V gene TRBV19, with D tentatively TRBD1 (5 bases). The germline CDR1 and CDR2 sequences are LNHDA and SQIVND (reference sequence). V was clipped by 3 bases and J by 7 bases, with 12 bases between them. The CDR3 is made up of 13 amino acids. The CDR3 loop is CASSIDSLYEAFF. Here the CDR3 DNA reads TGTGCCAGTAGTATCGACAGCTTATATGAAGCTTTCTTT.

This clone was seen a single time. The chain uses TRBV30 and TRBJ2-5, with D possibly matching TRBD1 (6 bases). This CDR3 is 14 amino acids long. V was cut by 7 bases and J by 0 bases, with 15 bases left in between. Germline V gene sequence: CDR1 GTSNPN, CDR2 SVGIG (reference sequence). CDR3 sequence (DNA): TGTGCCTATCTGGGACAAAGGTACCAAGAGACCCAGTACTTC. Its translation: CAYLGQRYQETQYF.

This clone appeared once. The chain couples TRBV27 to TRBJ2-7; 7 bases map to TRBD2. The CDR3 has 12 residues. Germline CDR1 is MNHEY and CDR2 is SMNVEV (reference sequence). Trimming at V came to 5 bases and at J to 4 bases, leaving 2 bases not matched to a gene. The CDR3, as DNA: TGTGCCAGCAGTCCCGGGAGGTACGAGCAGTACTTC. Its translation is CASSPGRYEQYF.

This clone appeared a single time. This chain uses TRBV14 with TRBJ1-2; tentatively, D is TRBD1 (5 bases). Trimming pared 0 bases from V and 3 bases from J, leaving 11 bases between. Germline assignment: CDR1 SGHDN and CDR2 FVKESK. CDR3 length equals 15 residues. CDR3 nucleotide sequence: TGTGCCAGCAGCCAAGACTCCGGGGGATACTATGGCTACACCTTC. Its translation is CASSQDSGGYYGYTF.

This rearrangement joins TRBV21-1 to TRBJ2-7. TRBV21-1 is a pseudogene segment. The CDR3 length is 13 residues. CDR3 region: CASSKPLTYEQYF. The CDR3 nucleotides read TGTGCCAGCAGCAAACCCCTCACCTACGAGCAGTACTTC.

The V gene is TRBV27, the J gene TRBJ1-4, with D perhaps TRBD1 (5 bases). Trimming cost V 5 bases and J 0 bases, with 10 bases left between them. The CDR3 is made up of 15 amino acids. Germline V CDR1 and CDR2: MNHEY, SMNVEV (reference sequence). This chain's CDR3 is CASSPDIATNEKLFF. Written as DNA, the CDR3 is TGTGCCAGCAGTCCGGACATAGCAACTAATGAAAAACTGTTTTTT.

This chain joins TRBV9 and TRBJ2-3; 7 bases line up with TRBD2. This CDR3 contains 15 residues. With V trimmed by 4 bases and J by 0 bases, 5 bases remained unmatched. From germline, CDR1 is SGDLS and CDR2 YYNGEE. CDR3 protein: CASSPHGGSTDTQYF. DNA of the CDR3: TGTGCCAGCAGCCCTCACGGGGGGAGCACAGATACGCAGTATTTT.

This chain uses TRBV9 with TRBJ2-2; D is unclear. The CDR3 runs to 13 residues. Germline lookup yields CDR1 SGDLS and CDR2 YYNGEE. V was pared by 0 bases and J by 7 bases, with 7 bases between. The CDR3 loop is CASSVVELGELFF. CDR3 nucleotide sequence: TGTGCCAGCAGCGTAGTAGAACTCGGGGAGCTGTTTTTT.

The V call is TRBV9, the J call TRBJ2-1, with 7 positions matching TRBD2. Germline CDR1 reads SGDLS; CDR2 reads YYNGEE. This CDR3 is built from 15 residues. Trimming removed 4 bases from V and 1 base from J; junction bases left unmatched: 5. The CDR3 DNA is TGTGCCAGCAGCTACGGGGGGACGTCCTACAATGAGCAGTTCTTC. Translated: CASSYGGTSYNEQFF.